This TCR beta chain was profiled in a study of early T cells in non-severe SARS-CoV-2 infection. Trimming removed 8 bases at V and 8 bases at J, with 20 bases between. The length of the CDR3 is 14 residues. Per germline, CDR1 SGHRS and CDR2 YFSETQ. TCRdb passed the 5' RACE reads through MiXCR, listing each CDR3 protein once. The table shows tens of thousands of distinct CDR3 sequences, with around 7% occurring only once. This clonotype has at least ten counts. This chain links TRBV5-1 with TRBJ2-1, with a possible D match to TRBD2 (6 bases). Sample: whole blood. The origin of this receptor is an adult who was a healthcare worker with PCR-confirmed SARS-CoV-2 infection or an uninfected control (not recorded which). CDR3 nucleotides: TGCGCCAGGAAGCCGGGACTGCAGGTCGATGAGCAGTTCTTC. The encoded protein is CARKPGLQVDEQFF.